A single sample gave rise to the 17 T cell receptor beta chains below, sequenced in a study of shared clonotypes between healthy human individuals. The data were produced by immunoSEQ multiplex PCR, yet TCRdb's version contains in-frame clones alone and is incomplete. Here the sample spans more than 850,000 clones, approximately 80% being singletons. Sequenced: memory CD4+ T cells from PBMCs. Subset specified: CD45RA-negative fraction. These receptors all stem from a man in his late teens or twenties in good health. Some clones in this sample may be carry-over from other donors' samples.

The rearrangement joins TRBV7-2 to TRBJ2-1; D is unresolved. Germline V gene sequence: CDR1 SGHTA, CDR2 FQGNSA. The CDR3 runs to 17 residues. V gave up 1 base and J gave up 7 bases, with 20 bases separating them. As DNA, the CDR3 is TGTGCCAGCAGCTTAGTCGGCTACAATATTTGGCGGAATGAGCAGTTCTTC. Its protein product is CASSLVGYNIWRNEQFF.

Worth noting for this clone: A far more abundant clone sits one base away, making this likely a read error. The chain recombines TRBV7-3 with TRBJ1-1, with D possibly being TRBD1 (5 bases). The CDR3 totals 13 residues. Germline-derived CDR1 and CDR2 are SGHTA and FQGTGA. Trimming took 0 bases from V and 3 from J, leaving 5 bases between them. The DNA of the CDR3 is TGTGCCAGCAGCTTAACGGGGGACACTGAAGCTTTCTTT. Encoded protein: CASSLTGDTEAFF.

The V and J genes are TRBV7-2 and TRBJ2-7; 12 nucleotides agree with TRBD2. Trimming removed 3 bases from V and 6 bases from J; junction bases left unmatched: 3. Germline loops: CDR1 SGHTA, CDR2 FQGNSA. The CDR3 runs to 14 residues. CDR3 in amino acids: CASSLASGRVEQYF. The CDR3 DNA sequence: TGTGCCAGCAGCTTGGCTAGCGGGAGGGTCGAGCAGTACTTC.

CDR3 nucleotides: TGCGCCAGCAGCGCCGCGTCAGGGGTTACCGGGGAGCTGTTTTTT. It encodes CASSAASGVTGELFF. This chain links TRBV5-1 with TRBJ2-2, with D possibly being TRBD1 (6 bases). Germline lookup yields CDR1 SGHRS and CDR2 YFSETQ. V gave up 4 bases and J gave up 5 bases, with 15 bases separating them. This CDR3 is 15 amino acids long.

V usage is TRBV14 and J usage is TRBJ2-1, with 7 bases identical to TRBD1. Germline-derived CDR1 and CDR2 are SGHDN and FVKESK. The V gene end was trimmed by 0 bases and the J gene end by 13 bases; junction bases not matched to a gene: 6. The CDR3 covers 13 residues. CDR3 sequence reads: CASSQERGTVQFF. The CDR3 DNA is TGTGCCAGCAGCCAAGAGAGGGGGACAGTACAGTTCTTC.

The chain couples TRBV5-1 to TRBJ2-5; a weak D match, TRBD2 (5 bases). Germline CDR1 and CDR2: SGHRS and YFSETQ. The CDR3 is 14 residues long. Trimming shortened V by 1 base and J by 1 base, and 8 bases separated the two germline ends. CDR3 DNA sequence: TGCGCCAGCAGCTTGATGGGAGCCCAAGAGACCCAGTACTTC. Amino acids: CASSLMGAQETQYF.

V and J are TRBV6-1 and TRBJ2-5; D is undetermined. CDR1 is MNHNS and CDR2 is SASEGT in the germline V gene. The CDR3 sequence is 15 residues long. V was cut by 5 bases and J by 2 bases, with 15 bases left in between. The CDR3 DNA sequence: TGTGCCAGCAGTCAAGGCCGGCCAGCTCAAGAGACCCAGTACTTC. Protein product: CASSQGRPAQETQYF.

The J gene is TRBJ2-3, the V gene TRBV5-1; 8 nucleotides line up with TRBD1. Germline lookup yields CDR1 SGHRS and CDR2 YFSETQ. The CDR3 contains 15 residues. J was trimmed by 3 bases and V by 4 bases; bases with no gene match: 7. CDR3 residues: CASSDPTGVTDTQYF. Here the CDR3 DNA reads TGCGCCAGCAGCGACCCGACAGGGGTGACAGATACGCAGTATTTT. Looking up the rest from reference TRBV5-1 and TRBJ2-3 gives the full variable domain: KAGVTQTPRYLIKTRGQQVTLSCSPISGHRSVSWYQQTPGQGLQFLFEYFSETQRNKGNFPGRFSGRQFSNSRSEMNVSTLELGDSALYLCASSDPTGVTDTQYFGPGTRLTVL.

The V call is TRBV7-2, the J call TRBJ1-5; D not resolved. Germline V lookup: CDR1 SGHTA, CDR2 FQGNSA. This CDR3 region has 14 residues. V shed 2 bases and J shed 4 bases, with 9 bases lying between them. In nucleotides, the CDR3 is TGTGCCAGCAGCTTAACCAACCCGAATCAGCCCCAGCATTTT. This sequence encodes CASSLTNPNQPQHF.

The CDR3 bases are TGCGCCAGCAGCCCCGTGGACAGCCTTCTCAATGAGCAGTTCTTC. Residues: CASSPVDSLLNEQFF. The genes are TRBV5-1 and TRBJ2-1; D might be TRBD1 (6 bases). The CDR3 is 15 residues long. The germline V gene encodes CDR1 SGHRS and CDR2 YFSETQ. V lost 4 bases and J lost 6, with 17 bases in between.

The V gene is TRBV18, the J gene TRBJ2-1, with 9 nucleotides matching TRBD1. The length of the CDR3 is 17 residues. The V segment lost 2 bases and the J segment 2 bases; nucleotides outside the gene matches: 7. CDR1 and CDR2 (germline): KGHSH, LQKENI. The CDR3 DNA reads as TGTGCCAGCTCACCAAGTGGAGGGACAGGGACCTACAATGAGCAGTTCTTC. Translated: CASSPSGGTGTYNEQFF.

The chain joins TRBV19 to TRBJ1-2, with 7 nucleotides matching TRBD1. The junction had 5 bases not matched to a gene; V was cut back by 5 bases and J by 2 bases. This CDR3 comprises 14 residues. Germline CDR1 is LNHDA and CDR2 is SQIVND (reference sequence). The CDR3 protein is CASSRSGQNYGYTF. The DNA for the CDR3 is TGTGCCAGTAGTCGGTCGGGACAGAACTATGGCTACACCTTC.

The chain employs TRBV19 and TRBJ2-2; 10 positions agree with TRBD2. Trimming cost V 3 bases and J 6 bases; bases outside gene matches: 22. Germline loops: CDR1 LNHDA, CDR2 SQIVND (reference sequence). This CDR3 is 21 amino acids long. In nucleotides, the CDR3 is TGTGCCAGTAGTATTTACCAGGGCCTCGAAAGCGGGAGGGCCGGGGCCGGGGAGCTGTTTTTT. Its translation is CASSIYQGLESGRAGAGELFF.

The chain uses TRBV4-1 and TRBJ1-4; D not certain. This CDR3 contains 18 residues. The V gene's germline CDR1 is MGHRA and CDR2 YSYEKL. V gave up 6 bases and J gave up 0 bases, with 20 bases separating them. The CDR3 sequence is CASRGLPPPLATNEKLFF. CDR3 in DNA: TGCGCCAGCAGGGGCCTTCCGCCCCCACTTGCAACTAATGAAAAACTGTTTTTT.

This chain uses TRBV30 with TRBJ2-3; D possibly matches TRBD1 or TRBD2 (5 bases each). The CDR3 contains 14 residues. Germline CDR1 GTSNPN, CDR2 SVGIG (reference sequence). The ends were cut back, 2 bases at V and 0 bases at J, with 9 bases in the middle. CDR3 in amino acids: CAWSLGASTDTQYF. DNA for the CDR3: TGTGCCTGGAGTCTCGGGGCGAGCACAGATACGCAGTATTTT.

V gene TRBV5-1 combines with J gene TRBJ2-3, with 8 positions matching TRBD2. The V gene end was trimmed by 4 bases and the J gene end by 6 bases; junction bases not matched to a gene: 7. Germline loops: CDR1 SGHRS, CDR2 YFSETQ. The CDR3 contains 14 residues. The CDR3: CASSREGPGDTQYF. CDR3 nucleotide sequence: TGCGCCAGCAGCCGGGAGGGGCCTGGCGATACGCAGTATTTT.

The CDR3 DNA follows: TGTGCCAGCAGCTTGAACAGGGGGCAGCCCCAGCATTTT. It codes for CASSLNRGQPQHF. The chain is built from TRBV7-9 and TRBJ1-5; 8 nucleotides line up with TRBD1. The CDR3 is made up of 13 amino acids. With 3 bases clipped from V and 7 bases from J, the junction kept 2 bases outside the gene matches. Germline V gene data show CDR1 as SEHNR and CDR2 as FQNEAQ (reference sequence). Combining the CDR3 with reference TRBV7-9 and TRBJ1-5 gives the whole variable domain DTGVSQNPRHKITKRGQNVTFRCDPISEHNRLYWYRQTLGQGPEFLTYFQNEAQLEKSRLLSDRFSAERPKGSFSTLEIQRTEQGDSAMYLCASSLNRGQPQHFGDGTRLSIL.